The 27 T cell receptor beta chains below were found in one sample sequenced in a study of blood T cells in healthy people across ages. A sample-barcoded 5' primer and a J-beta primer mix were used in a second PCR of roughly 6 to 11 cycles. From the 5' RACE reads, TCRdb called clonotypes with MiXCR, one entry per CDR3 protein. The repertoire consists of under 750,000 distinct CDR3 sequences, with more than 45% occurring once and the leading ten covering 20% to 25%. Sequences were obtained from blood. The receptors derive from a man older than 75 in good health.

The rearrangement links TRBV9 to TRBJ2-5; D remains ambiguous. Germline CDR1 reads SGDLS; CDR2 reads YYNGEE. The CDR3 consists of 14 residues. The V end was cut by 0 bases, the J end by 3 bases, with 9 bases between. The CDR3 coding sequence is TGTGCCAGCAGCGTAGATCCAGTCGAAGAGACCCAGTACTTC. Its translation is CASSVDPVEETQYF. Together with reference TRBV9 and TRBJ2-5, the CDR3 gives the full variable domain: DSGVTQTPKHLITATGQRVTLRCSPRSGDLSVYWYQQSLDQGLQFLIQYYNGEERAKGNILERFSAQQFPDLHSELNLSSLELGDSALYFCASSVDPVEETQYFGPGTRLLVL.

This clonotype has only a few counts. The J gene is TRBJ2-7, the V gene TRBV5-5; D uncertain. Between the trimmed V and J ends, which lost 0 bases and 2 bases, there was a span of 9 bases. Per germline, CDR1 SGHKS and CDR2 YYEKEE (reference sequence). The CDR3 totals 14 residues. The CDR3 loop is CASSLELHTYEQYF. The CDR3 nucleotides read TGTGCCAGCAGCTTGGAACTACACACCTACGAGCAGTACTTC.

This clonotype has more than one count but fewer than ten. The chain joins TRBV4-1 to TRBJ2-3; D remains ambiguous. With 0 bases removed from V and 1 base from J, the gap between germline ends came to 8 bases. Germline CDR1 and CDR2: MGHRA and YSYEKL. The CDR3 has 15 amino acids. CDR3 nucleotides: TGCGCCAGCAGCCAAGATCAGCTCGGCACAGATACGCAGTATTTT. As protein: CASSQDQLGTDTQYF.

The J gene is TRBJ2-5, the V gene TRBV18; TRBD1 agrees at 7 bases. Germline values: CDR1 KGHSH, CDR2 LQKENI. This CDR3 has 15 residues. Trimming cost V 3 bases and J 3 bases; bases outside gene matches: 7. CDR3 residues: CASSPQGDSKETQYF. For the CDR3, the DNA is TGTGCCAGCTCACCTCAAGGGGACAGCAAAGAGACCCAGTACTTC.

This clonotype was seen a handful of times. This sequence joins TRBV29-1 and TRBJ2-5, with D uncertain. Germline V gives CDR1 SQVTM, CDR2 ANQGSEA. The CDR3 has 11 residues. In nucleotides, the CDR3 is TGCAGGACGACCGGCCAAGAGACCCAGTACTTC. Translated: CRTTGQETQYF.

This clonotype was picked up one time. The CDR3 DNA reads TGCAGTGCTAGGTTACTAGCGGGCCACGGGGAGCAGTACTTC. Translation: CSARLLAGHGEQYF. The gene calls are TRBV20-1 and TRBJ2-5, with 9 nucleotides matching TRBD2. The CDR3 length is 14 residues. The J segment lost 11 bases and the V segment lost 3 bases, leaving 13 bases of the junction unmatched. CDR1 and CDR2 (germline): DFQATT, SNEGSKA (reference sequence).

The genes are TRBV14 and TRBJ2-7; 14 nucleotides match TRBD2. CDR3 length equals 14 residues. Per the germline V gene, CDR1 is SGHDN and CDR2 is FVKESK. The trim removed 8 bases at V and 3 bases at J, leaving 3 bases unmatched. CDR3 residues: CASLGLAGGYEQYF. CDR3 coding DNA: TGTGCCAGCCTAGGACTAGCGGGAGGCTACGAGCAGTACTTC.

This chain connects TRBV7-3 to TRBJ2-3, with 8 bases that match TRBD2. Trimming at V came to 5 bases and at J to 2 bases, leaving 9 bases not matched to a gene. Germline V gene sequence: CDR1 SGHTA, CDR2 FQGTGA. The CDR3 has 16 amino acids. This CDR3 reads CASSPLASGPTDTQYF. The CDR3, as DNA: TGTGCCAGCAGCCCCCTGGCTAGCGGGCCCACAGATACGCAGTATTTT.

Note on this clonotype: This could be a read error, since a much larger clone is one nucleotide away. This sequence joins TRBV4-1 and TRBJ2-7, with D perhaps matching TRBD2 (5 bases). Germline V gene sequence: CDR1 MGHRA, CDR2 YSYEKL. This CDR3 comprises 19 residues. Trimming stripped 3 bases from V and 7 bases from J, with 31 bases between. The CDR3 loop reads CASSHPGLAKGFSYNEQYF. The CDR3 DNA sequence: TGCGCCAGCAGCCACCCCGGGCTAGCCAAAGGATTCTCCTACAATGAGCAGTACTTC.

This clonotype was counted many times. This chain links TRBV7-9 with TRBJ1-4, with 7 bases identical to TRBD1. Germline lookup yields CDR1 SEHNR and CDR2 FQNEAQ (reference sequence). This CDR3 spans 16 amino acids. V dropped 5 bases and J dropped 4; count of bases not matched to a gene: 10. As DNA, the CDR3 is TGTGCCAGCAGCCGAAGACAGGGCCCCAATAATGAAAAACTGTTTTTT. Its protein product is CASSRRQGPNNEKLFF.

This chain uses TRBV29-1 with TRBJ2-3; 7 bases line up with TRBD1. After removal of 5 bases from V and 2 bases from J, the junction contained 4 bases not matched to a gene. CDR1 and CDR2 (germline): SQVTM, ANQGSEA. CDR3 length: 13 residues. CDR3 in amino acids: CSVQGQNTDTQYF. The CDR3 DNA reads as TGCAGCGTTCAGGGACAGAACACAGATACGCAGTATTTT.

In its sample, this clonotype was seen a few times. The rearrangement links TRBV19 to TRBJ1-4; possible D gene TRBD1, 5 bases. The length of the CDR3 is 18 residues. Trimming took off 5 bases at V and 5 bases at J, with 24 bases between the two ends. Germline CDR1 LNHDA, CDR2 SQIVND (reference sequence). The CDR3 sequence: CASSELGPPVGGNEKLFF. The CDR3 bases are TGTGCCAGTAGTGAACTAGGCCCCCCTGTTGGGGGAAATGAAAAACTGTTTTTT.

A few counts support this clonotype. The genes are TRBV29-1 and TRBJ1-2; D might be TRBD1 (6 bases). The CDR3 extends over 14 amino acids. Deletions cut 6 bases from V and 6 bases from J, with 20 bases between. Germline lookup yields CDR1 SQVTM and CDR2 ANQGSEA. This CDR3 is CSVVRHRDNDGYTF. The DNA of the CDR3 is TGCAGCGTAGTGAGGCACCGGGACAATGATGGCTACACCTTC.

As concerns this clonotype: The CDR3 carries no conserved terminal phenylalanine or tryptophan, so it likely arises from a read error. The chain uses TRBV20-1 and TRBJ2-7; 7 nucleotides match TRBD1. Near its end, the DNA agrees better with TRBJ2-5, so the J call may be wrong. CDR1 is DFQATT, CDR2 SNEGSKA, per germline (reference sequence). This CDR3 contains 13 residues. CDR3 amino acids: CSAKRQGQETQYL. CDR3 DNA: TGCAGTGCCAAGAGACAGGGCCAGGAGACCCAGTACTTA.

The chain employs TRBV18 and TRBJ2-1; 13 positions match TRBD2. The germline gives CDR1 KGHSH, CDR2 LQKENI. The CDR3 has 17 amino acids. Trimming removed 2 bases from V and 5 bases from J; junction bases left unmatched: 6. CDR3 loop: CASSPTGLAGFDNEQFF. CDR3 nucleotide sequence: TGTGCCAGCTCACCAACGGGACTAGCGGGATTCGACAATGAGCAGTTCTTC.

The chain couples TRBV7-2 to TRBJ2-3; no firm D call. V was clipped by 4 bases and J by 4 bases, with 12 bases between them. Germline CDR1 and CDR2: SGHTA and FQGNSA. The CDR3 totals 14 residues. The CDR3 DNA reads TGTGCCAGCAGCTCAATGGTTCGGTCAGATACGCAGTATTTT. Protein: CASSSMVRSDTQYF.

The chain combines TRBV9 with TRBJ1-5; D perhaps matches TRBD1 (5 bases). Germline lookup yields CDR1 SGDLS and CDR2 YYNGEE. This CDR3 comprises 15 residues. Trimming took 0 bases from V and 7 from J, leaving 14 bases between them. The CDR3 DNA reads as TGTGCCAGCAGCGTAGGGGCAGGGCCAGAACAGCCCCAGCATTTT. It is translated as CASSVGAGPEQPQHF.

The J gene is TRBJ2-1, the V gene TRBV5-1; 9 bases are shared with TRBD2. The CDR3 covers 16 residues. From germline, CDR1 is SGHRS and CDR2 YFSETQ. With V trimmed by 5 bases and J by 2 bases, 8 bases remained unmatched. CDR3 nucleotide sequence: TGCGCCAGCAGTGTTAGCGGGAGCGGAGCCTACAATGAGCAGTTCTTC. Its protein is CASSVSGSGAYNEQFF.

This clonotype was counted only a few times. The rearrangement uses TRBV20-1 and TRBJ2-3; D tentatively reads TRBD1 or TRBD2 (6 bases each). The V and J ends lost 3 bases and 6 bases respectively, with 13 bases between them. The germline gives CDR1 DFQATT, CDR2 SNEGSKA (reference sequence). The CDR3 is 13 amino acids. Here the CDR3 reads CSASRQGRDTQYF. Here the CDR3 DNA reads TGCAGTGCTAGTCGGCAGGGGAGGGATACGCAGTATTTT.

This clonotype occurred a few times. The rearrangement joins TRBV7-9 to TRBJ1-6; no firm D call. From germline, CDR1 is SEHNR and CDR2 FQNEAQ (reference sequence). The CDR3 loop spans 12 amino acids. V lost 5 bases and J 7 bases, leaving 6 bases between the germline ends. The CDR3 region has the DNA TGTGCCAGCAGCACCCAGAATTCACCCCTCCACTTT. Its protein is CASSTQNSPLHF.

The chain carries TRBV7-2 and TRBJ1-2, with D hard to call. Germline lookup yields CDR1 SGHTA and CDR2 FQGNSA. Trimming took off 5 bases at V and 3 bases at J, with 7 bases between the two ends. The CDR3 is 12 residues long. The CDR3 loop is CASSTDDYGYTF. The CDR3 nucleotides read TGTGCCAGCAGCACTGACGACTATGGCTACACCTTC.

As for this clonotype: A much larger clone lies a single base off, so this may be a read error. The chain carries TRBV10-3 and TRBJ2-7, with 8 bases matching TRBD2. This CDR3 comprises 15 residues. Germline V gene data show CDR1 as ENHRY and CDR2 as SYGVKD. CDR3 sequence reads: CAISDPSSGFYEQHF. The CDR3 DNA reads TGTGCCATCAGTGATCCTTCTAGCGGGTTCTACGAGCAGCACTTC.

This clonotype was found a few times. The chain combines TRBV30 with TRBJ2-3; D gene uncertain. Germline CDR1 GTSNPN, CDR2 SVGIG (reference sequence). The CDR3 spans 12 residues. Deletions cut 3 bases from V and 4 bases from J, with 8 bases between. CDR3 DNA: TGTGCCTGGAGGACCACCGCAGATACGCAGTATTTT. It translates to CAWRTTADTQYF. Variable domain in full (rest from reference TRBV30 and TRBJ2-3): SQTIHQWPATLVQPVGSPLSLECTVEGTSNPNLYWYRQAAGRGLQLLFYSVGIGQISSEVPQNLSASRPQDRQFILSSKKLLLSDSGFYLCAWRTTADTQYFGPGTRLTVL.

V is TRBV20-1 and J is TRBJ2-7, with D maybe TRBD1 (7 bases). V gave up 4 bases and J gave up 0 bases, with 19 bases separating them. The CDR3 has 16 residues. Germline V gene sequence: CDR1 DFQATT, CDR2 SNEGSKA (reference sequence). The CDR3 region has the DNA TGCAGTGCTATACAGGGGAGGCCGGAGGGCTCCTACGAGCAGTACTTC. Its protein is CSAIQGRPEGSYEQYF.

This chain's CDR3 is CASSVGGGGSSYEQYF. CDR3 in DNA: TGTGCCAGCAGCGTAGGAGGCGGCGGGAGCTCCTACGAGCAGTACTTC. The chain links TRBV9 to TRBJ2-7, with 7 bases matching TRBD2. Looked up from germline, CDR1 is SGDLS and CDR2 is YYNGEE. The CDR3 spans 16 residues. The V and J ends lost 0 bases and 0 bases, in that order; junction bases with no gene match: 6.

The rearrangement uses TRBV20-1 and TRBJ2-4; 10 bases map to TRBD2. The assigned J gene may be wrong: the sequence end matches TRBJ2-7 better. The germline V gene has CDR1 DFQATT and CDR2 SNEGSKA (reference sequence). This CDR3 spans 14 amino acids. CDR3 residues: CSARFLAGAYEQYF. CDR3 nucleotide sequence: TGCAGTGCTAGGTTCCTAGCGGGAGCCTACGAGCAGTACTTC.

The chain is built from TRBV9 and TRBJ2-7, with 7 bases identical to TRBD2. Germline values: CDR1 SGDLS, CDR2 YYNGEE. The trim removed 4 bases at V and 3 bases at J, leaving 7 bases unmatched. The CDR3 is made up of 14 amino acids. CDR3 in amino acids: CASSPGGRNYEQYF. The CDR3 DNA reads as TGTGCCAGCAGCCCCGGGGGGAGGAACTACGAGCAGTACTTC.